This T cell receptor beta chain was recorded in a study of blood T cell repertoires in COVID-19. At the level of the study: Whether acute or convalescent, the COVID-19 samples came from the United States, Italy and Spain. T cells, B-cell-depleted T cells, or PBMCs supplied cDNA or gDNA.

Per the study methods: The authors estimated nucleated cell counts from reference gene primer amplification. Assay: immunoSEQ multiplex PCR; the TCRdb copy retains only in-frame clones and omits some. The D gene and trimming were derived from the DNA, and the V and J assignments and clone size from that table. The sample includes tens of thousands of clones, 89% of them seen just once. The CDR3 extends over 17 amino acids. The chain uses TRBV21-1 and TRBJ2-3; the table calls TRBD1, which could not be checked here. TRBV21-1 is assigned pseudogene status. The receptor was isolated from a woman in her sixties or seventies with acute or convalescent COVID-19. Material: peripheral blood. The CDR3 DNA sequence: TGTGCCAGCAGCCGACTCCATTTGACAGGGCCCACAGATACGCAGTATTTT. This translates into CASSRLHLTGPTDTQYF.